These T cell receptor beta chains were read from a single sample in a study of low-dose radiotherapy and immunotherapy resistance in tumors. TCRdb re-analysed the reads in MiXCR, keeping a single row per CDR3 protein. The table records 60,000 or so distinct CDR3 sequences, roughly 29% of them present only once. The sample in question was PBMCs, obtained before treatment. The receptors stem from a male donor with rectosigmoid adenocarcinoma. Both conserved end residues are trimmed from each CDR3. Each record gives: V gene, CDR3 protein.

V: TRBV18
CDR3: ASSPTLHNEQF

V: TRBV10-3
CDR3: AISLGGPNQPQH

V: TRBV29-1
CDR3: SVVLEVGNQPQH

V: TRBV5-6
CDR3: ASSRFGQFNEQF

V: TRBV12-3/TRBV12-4
CDR3: ASSFGGTRYEQY

V: TRBV2
CDR3: ASSEGSGKETLH

V: TRBV18
CDR3: ASSLNQGANGGTEAF

V: TRBV12-5
CDR3: ASGSESYEQY

V: TRBV29-1
CDR3: SVGRNPQGEQY

V: TRBV7-7
CDR3: ASSRNNRDSYEQY

V: TRBV2
CDR3: ASRETGMNTEAF

V: TRBV19
CDR3: ASSIRTGRTNSPLH

V: TRBV3-1
CDR3: ASSPRVLRSPLH

V: TRBV23-1
CDR3: ASSQSRGNHTGELF

V: TRBV6-2/TRBV6-3
CDR3: ASSWTGESGYT

V: TRBV5-1
CDR3: ASSSGQGANEQY

V: TRBV28
CDR3: ASSGGTSGSWGRYNEQF